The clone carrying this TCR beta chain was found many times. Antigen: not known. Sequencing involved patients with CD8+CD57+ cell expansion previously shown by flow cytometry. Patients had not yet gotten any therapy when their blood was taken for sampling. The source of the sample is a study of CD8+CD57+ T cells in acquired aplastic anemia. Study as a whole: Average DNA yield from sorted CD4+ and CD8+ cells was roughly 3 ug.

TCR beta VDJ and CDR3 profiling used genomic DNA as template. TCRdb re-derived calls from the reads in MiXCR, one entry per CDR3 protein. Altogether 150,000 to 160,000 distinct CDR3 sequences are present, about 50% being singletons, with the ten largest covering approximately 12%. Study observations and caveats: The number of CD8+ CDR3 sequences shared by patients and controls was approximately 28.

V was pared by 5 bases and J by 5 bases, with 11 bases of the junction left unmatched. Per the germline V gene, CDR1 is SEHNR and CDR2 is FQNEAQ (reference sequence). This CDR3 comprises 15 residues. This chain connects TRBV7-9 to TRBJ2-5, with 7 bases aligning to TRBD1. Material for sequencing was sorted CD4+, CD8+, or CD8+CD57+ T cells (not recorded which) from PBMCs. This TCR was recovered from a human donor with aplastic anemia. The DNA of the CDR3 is TGTGCCAGCAGCGTCGGGGACAGCGACTGGGAGACCCAGTACTTC. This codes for CASSVGDSDWETQYF.